This TCR beta chain emerged from a study of blood T cell repertoires in COVID-19. CDR1 is SGHRS and CDR2 is YFSETQ in the germline V gene. V was clipped by 5 bases and J by 9 bases; unmatched bases: 14. The CDR3 has 16 residues. In the case of this clone: Other DNA sequences in this sample translate to the same CDR3.

Study processing details: Estimation of nucleated cell counts was performed using reference gene primer amplification. Sequenced by immunoSEQ multiplex PCR; TCRdb stores in-frame clones only, minus some. V and J calls and clone size come straight from that table; D and trimming were deduced from the DNA. The sample includes some 70,000 clones, approximately 79% of them seen just once. Sequenced sample: peripheral blood. V usage is TRBV5-1 and J usage is TRBJ2-1, with TRBD2 identical over 10 bases. The receptor comes from a woman aged 50 to 65 with acute or convalescent COVID-19. The chain's CDR3 is CASRAGASGGAGEQFF. CDR3 nucleotides: TGCGCCAGCAGAGCCGGGGCGAGCGGGGGGGCCGGTGAGCAGTTCTTC.